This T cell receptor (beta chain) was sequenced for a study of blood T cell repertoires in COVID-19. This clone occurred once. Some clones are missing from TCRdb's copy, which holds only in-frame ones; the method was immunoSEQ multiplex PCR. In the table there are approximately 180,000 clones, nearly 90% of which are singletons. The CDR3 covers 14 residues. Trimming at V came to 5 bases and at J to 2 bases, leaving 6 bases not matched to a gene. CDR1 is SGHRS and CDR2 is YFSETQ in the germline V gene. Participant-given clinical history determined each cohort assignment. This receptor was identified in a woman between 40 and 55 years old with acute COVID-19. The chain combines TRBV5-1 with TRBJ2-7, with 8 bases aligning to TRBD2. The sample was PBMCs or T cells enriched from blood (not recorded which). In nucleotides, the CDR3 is TGCGCCAGCAGTCGGGAGGGCAACGCCTACGAGCAGTACTTC. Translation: CASSREGNAYEQYF.